This entry lists 26 T cell receptor beta chains sequenced from one sample in a study of blood T cells in healthy people across ages. It was with a sample-barcoded 5' primer and a J-beta primer mix that a second PCR of about 6 to 11 cycles was run. One entry per CDR3 protein results from TCRdb running MiXCR on the 5' RACE reads. This table holds about 670,000 distinct CDR3 sequences, 40% to 50% found once. The material sequenced was blood. These receptors originate from a man at least 80 years old in good health.

The chain carries TRBV28 and TRBJ2-7; TRBD1 aligns across 9 bases. Trimming removed 7 bases from V and 6 bases from J; junction bases left unmatched: 19. CDR1 and CDR2 from the germline V gene are MDHEN and SYDVKM. The CDR3 has 17 residues. CDR3 residues: CASIQALGGQGTREQYF. CDR3 sequence (DNA): TGTGCCAGCATCCAGGCCTTGGGGGGACAGGGAACTCGCGAGCAGTACTTC. The whole variable domain, filled in from reference TRBV28 and TRBJ2-7, reads DVKVTQSSRYLVKRTGEKVFLECVQDMDHENMFWYRQDPGLGLRLIYFSYDVKMKEKGDIPEGYSVSREKKERFSLILESASTNQTSMYLCASIQALGGQGTREQYFGPGTRLTVT.

Remarks on this clonotype: The junction differs from germline at one of its ends, possibly a read error. The V call is TRBV7-7, the J call TRBJ2-1, with unresolved D. CDR1 SSHAT and CDR2 FNYEAQ come from the germline V gene (reference sequence). This CDR3 is 13 amino acids long. The CDR3, as DNA: TGTGCTAGCAGCTGCCCCGGATTCAATGAGCAGTTCTTC. This gives the protein CASSCPGFNEQFF.

This clonotype was detected ten times or more. This sequence joins TRBV7-2 and TRBJ2-1; D is unclear. Germline CDR1 SGHTA, CDR2 FQGNSA. Trimming left V 1 base short and J 0 bases short, with 7 bases between. The CDR3 sequence is 15 residues long. The CDR3 protein is CASSLVGSSYNEQFF. The CDR3 region has the DNA TGTGCCAGCAGCTTAGTAGGCAGCTCCTACAATGAGCAGTTCTTC.

In its sample, this clonotype was seen many times. The chain joins TRBV6-1 to TRBJ2-6; 9 nucleotides agree with TRBD1. The ends lost 6 bases at V and 0 bases at J; junction bases unmatched: 6. CDR3 size: 17 residues. Germline V gene data show CDR1 as MNHNS and CDR2 as SASEGT. The CDR3 sequence: CASRAGTGSSGANVLTF. As DNA, the CDR3 is TGTGCCAGCAGAGCCGGGACAGGGAGCTCTGGGGCCAACGTCCTGACTTTC.

This clonotype was recorded a few times. The chain is built from TRBV5-1 and TRBJ2-5; D might be TRBD1 or TRBD2, each matching 5 bases. From germline, CDR1 is SGHRS and CDR2 YFSETQ. Trimming pared 5 bases from V and 9 bases from J, leaving 11 bases between. The CDR3 contains 11 residues. The CDR3 sequence: CASSSRGAQYF. Here the CDR3 DNA reads TGCGCCAGCAGTTCTAGAGGGGCCCAGTACTTC.

This clonotype was detected once. The chain couples TRBV20-1 to TRBJ2-3, with D possibly matching TRBD1 (5 bases). The CDR3 covers 15 residues. The germline V gene encodes CDR1 DFQATT and CDR2 SNEGSKA (reference sequence). V was cut by 5 bases and J by 2 bases, with 17 bases left in between. The CDR3 reads CSAQTSWGNTDTQYF. CDR3 coding DNA: TGCAGTGCTCAGACGTCGTGGGGCAACACAGATACGCAGTATTTT.

This clonotype was detected only a few times. The chain uses TRBV10-3 and TRBJ2-3, with no clear D. This CDR3 contains 11 residues. With 3 bases removed from V and 5 bases from J, the gap between germline ends came to 3 bases. Germline V gene sequence: CDR1 ENHRY, CDR2 SYGVKD. The CDR3: CAISEKDTQYF. The CDR3, as DNA: TGTGCCATCAGTGAAAAAGATACGCAGTATTTT.

This clonotype was seen a single time. V gene TRBV5-1 combines with J gene TRBJ2-5; 8 positions match TRBD1. CDR3 length: 15 residues. V shed 1 base and J 11 bases; nucleotides not matched to a gene: 13. CDR1 is SGHRS and CDR2 is YFSETQ in the germline V gene. This chain's CDR3 is CASSLWAGGRNEQYF. In nucleotides, the CDR3 is TGCGCCAGCAGCTTGTGGGCAGGGGGCCGGAATGAGCAGTACTTC. Variable domain in full (rest from reference TRBV5-1 and TRBJ2-5): KAGVTQTPRYLIKTRGQQVTLSCSPISGHRSVSWYQQTPGQGLQFLFEYFSETQRNKGNFPGRFSGRQFSNSRSEMNVSTLELGDSALYLCASSLWAGGRNEQYFGPGTRLLVL.

This clonotype was observed a handful of times. The rearrangement uses TRBV6-5 and TRBJ1-2; D is perhaps TRBD1 (5 bases). The CDR3 totals 16 residues. With 0 bases removed from V and 8 bases from J, the gap between germline ends came to 19 bases. Germline V gene lookup returns CDR1 MNHEY and CDR2 SVGAGI. The chain's CDR3 is CASSYSGPRQGGGYTF. The CDR3 DNA reads TGTGCCAGCAGTTACTCAGGTCCAAGGCAGGGTGGAGGCTACACCTTC.

This sequence joins TRBV6-2 or TRBV6-3 and TRBJ2-1; 11 positions match TRBD2. This CDR3 comprises 14 residues. The germline gives CDR1 MNHEY, CDR2 SVGEGT. Trimming cost V 7 bases and J 8 bases; bases outside gene matches: 7. DNA for the CDR3: TGTGCCAGCAAGGATAGCGGGGGGGCCCATGAGCAGTTCTTC. This sequence encodes CASKDSGGAHEQFF.

The rearrangement links TRBV2 to TRBJ1-5; D is uncertain. In germline, CDR1 is SNHLY, CDR2 FYNNEI. V lost 0 bases to trimming and J lost 4 bases, with 10 bases between them. This CDR3 has 15 residues. CDR3 in amino acids: CASSEALRENQPQHF. Here the CDR3 DNA reads TGTGCCAGCAGTGAAGCGCTTCGGGAGAATCAGCCCCAGCATTTT.

The rearrangement links TRBV11-2 to TRBJ2-7; 13 bases line up with TRBD2. CDR3 length equals 16 residues. Germline values: CDR1 SGHAT, CDR2 FQNNGV. V shed 4 bases, J shed 7 bases, and the junction held 10 bases outside the gene matches. The CDR3: CASSSTSGGAYNEQYF. CDR3 nucleotide sequence: TGTGCCAGCAGCTCCACTAGCGGGGGGGCTTACAATGAGCAGTACTTC.

J is TRBJ2-3 and V is TRBV2; TRBD2 aligns across 10 bases. V shed 4 bases, J shed 3 bases, and the junction held 7 bases outside the gene matches. Germline V lookup: CDR1 SNHLY, CDR2 FYNNEI. This CDR3 is 16 amino acids long. CDR3 DNA sequence: TGTGCCAGCAGTGCTAGCGAGCGGGAGGGGACAGATACGCAGTATTTT. Residues: CASSASEREGTDTQYF.

This clonotype was seen ten or more times. The V and J genes are TRBV5-1 and TRBJ2-1; D call uncertain. V lost 1 base and J 0 bases, leaving 8 bases between the germline ends. CDR3 length equals 15 residues. The germline V gene encodes CDR1 SGHRS and CDR2 YFSETQ. The CDR3 coding sequence is TGCGCCAGCAGCTTGAGAAGGAGCTCCTACAATGAGCAGTTCTTC. Protein product: CASSLRRSSYNEQFF.

The chain combines TRBV7-9 with TRBJ2-7, with 9 positions matching TRBD2. The DNA end lines up better with TRBJ2-5; the J call may be wrong. Germline values: CDR1 SEHNR, CDR2 FQNEAQ (reference sequence). CDR3 size: 15 residues. The CDR3 protein is CASSLASGVLGTQYF. DNA for the CDR3: TGTGCCAGCAGCTTGGCTAGCGGGGTATTGGGGACCCAGTACTTC.

J is TRBJ1-5 and V is TRBV6-1; 10 positions match TRBD1. Germline CDR1 reads MNHNS; CDR2 reads SASEGT. The CDR3 is 15 residues long. With 8 bases clipped from V and 3 bases from J, the junction kept 7 bases outside the gene matches. The CDR3 sequence: CASLRTGGFNQPQHF. The CDR3 bases are TGTGCCAGCTTGCGGACAGGGGGTTTCAATCAGCCCCAGCATTTT.

V usage is TRBV11-2 and J usage is TRBJ1-1; 9 bases map to TRBD1. Germline trimming cut 5 bases from V and 1 base from J; bases unmatched to any gene: 5. The CDR3 extends over 15 amino acids. CDR1 and CDR2 (germline): SGHAT, FQNNGV. For the CDR3, the DNA is TGTGCCAGCAGCACAAGGACAGGGGCGAACACTGAAGCTTTCTTT. This translates into CASSTRTGANTEAFF.

This chain joins TRBV24-1 and TRBJ2-5, with 9 bases matching TRBD1. Gene TRBJ2-7 matches the end of the DNA better, so the J call may be wrong. The CDR3 is made up of 15 amino acids. CDR1 is KGHDR, CDR2 SFDVKD, per germline. The CDR3 loop is CATSDPGTGTDEQYF. The CDR3 nucleotides read TGTGCCACCAGTGATCCTGGGACAGGGACCGACGAGCAGTACTTC.

The chain has TRBV20-1 and TRBJ2-4; 9 positions match TRBD1. The J call could be wrong; TRBJ2-7 is a better fit for the DNA end. Germline assignment: CDR1 DFQATT and CDR2 SNEGSKA (reference sequence). The CDR3 spans 15 residues. Here the CDR3 DNA reads TGCAGTGCTAGAGAGGCCGGGACAGGGCCCCGCGAGCAGTACTTC. This codes for CSAREAGTGPREQYF.

The genes are TRBV11-1 and TRBJ2-7; no clear D. The CDR3 totals 15 residues. With 1 base removed from V and 0 bases from J, the gap between germline ends came to 10 bases. CDR1 SGHAT and CDR2 FQDESV come from the germline V gene (reference sequence). The CDR3 protein is CASSLGPPSSYEQYF. For the CDR3, the DNA is TGTGCCAGCAGCTTAGGTCCCCCCAGCTCCTACGAGCAGTACTTC.

This clonotype was counted a few times. The rearrangement links TRBV3-1 to TRBJ2-4, with 9 bases identical to TRBD1. V lost 8 bases to trimming and J lost 7 bases; unmatched junction nucleotides: 6. The CDR3 has 13 amino acids. The germline V gene has CDR1 LGHDT and CDR2 YNNKEL (reference sequence). The CDR3 here is CASSGTGRNIQYF. The CDR3 DNA sequence: TGTGCCAGCTCCGGGACAGGGCGGAACATTCAGTACTTC.

This clonotype has only a few counts. The chain has TRBV12-3 or TRBV12-4 and TRBJ2-1; 13 bases line up with TRBD2. The length of the CDR3 is 16 residues. Unmatched junction bases numbered 6, after V lost 1 base and J lost 9 bases. CDR3 nucleotides: TGTGCCAGCAGTTTAGGGGCTACTAGCGGGAGGGGTGAGCAGTTCTTC. It encodes CASSLGATSGRGEQFF.

Points on this clonotype: A much bigger clone sits one base away, suggesting this may be a read error. V usage is TRBV29-1 and J usage is TRBJ2-6; either TRBD1 or TRBD2 may supply D (5 bases each). Looked up from germline, CDR1 is SQVTM and CDR2 is ANQGSEA. The CDR3 is made up of 15 amino acids. The CDR3 sequence is CSAAQRGSEANVLTF. CDR3 DNA sequence: TGCAGCGCCGCCCAGAGGGGCTCTGAGGCCAACGTCCTGACTTTC.

V and J are TRBV12-3 or TRBV12-4 and TRBJ1-6, with 8 bases aligning to TRBD1. There are 15 residues in the CDR3. V shed 7 bases and J 7 bases; nucleotides not matched to a gene: 9. DNA of the CDR3: TGTGCCAGCACTTTGACAGGGGCTGCGAATTCACCCCTCCACTTT. Its translation: CASTLTGAANSPLHF.

Many counts were recorded for this clonotype. V is TRBV7-2 and J is TRBJ2-5; D perhaps matches TRBD2 (5 bases). V was pared by 4 bases and J by 5 bases, with 11 bases between. CDR1 is SGHTA and CDR2 is FQGNSA in the germline V gene. The CDR3 totals 13 residues. This CDR3 reads CASSSGVGETQYF. CDR3 DNA: TGTGCCAGCAGCTCCGGGGTTGGGGAGACCCAGTACTTC.

J is TRBJ1-1 and V is TRBV5-5, with D uncertain. Trimming left V 4 bases short and J 1 base short, with 8 bases between. The germline gives CDR1 SGHKS, CDR2 YYEKEE (reference sequence). CDR3 length equals 13 residues. CDR3 loop: CASSTVRNTEAFF. CDR3 DNA sequence: TGTGCCAGCAGCACGGTTAGGAACACTGAAGCTTTCTTT.